The sequence of this T cell receptor (beta chain) was determined in a study of T cells after yellow fever vaccination. Study-level findings and limits: Peaking on day 5 versus 15, the secondary response was faster but weaker. Detected again after the booster were most primary-vaccination clones, at nearly 97% CD4 and 70% to 90% CD8.

The sample holds one count of this clonotype. Its specificity is unknown. In TCRdb, the 5' RACE reads were re-called with MiXCR into one record per CDR3 protein. The data hold about 170,000 distinct CDR3 sequences, with 8% to 13% observed a single time. V was pared by 7 bases and J by 3 bases, with 20 bases between. In germline, CDR1 is SGHVS, CDR2 FNYEAQ. The CDR3 is 16 residues long. The source of this sequence is a young man who received the YFV17D yellow fever vaccine. The chain uses TRBV7-6 and TRBJ2-3; maybe TRBD1 (7 bases). This sample comprised CD8+ T cells sorted from PBMCs, obtained 15 days after the yellow fever booster vaccination. CDR3 amino acids: CASTLRAGGGTDTQYF. The CDR3 DNA reads TGTGCCAGCACCCTTAGAGCAGGGGGAGGAACAGATACGCAGTATTTT.